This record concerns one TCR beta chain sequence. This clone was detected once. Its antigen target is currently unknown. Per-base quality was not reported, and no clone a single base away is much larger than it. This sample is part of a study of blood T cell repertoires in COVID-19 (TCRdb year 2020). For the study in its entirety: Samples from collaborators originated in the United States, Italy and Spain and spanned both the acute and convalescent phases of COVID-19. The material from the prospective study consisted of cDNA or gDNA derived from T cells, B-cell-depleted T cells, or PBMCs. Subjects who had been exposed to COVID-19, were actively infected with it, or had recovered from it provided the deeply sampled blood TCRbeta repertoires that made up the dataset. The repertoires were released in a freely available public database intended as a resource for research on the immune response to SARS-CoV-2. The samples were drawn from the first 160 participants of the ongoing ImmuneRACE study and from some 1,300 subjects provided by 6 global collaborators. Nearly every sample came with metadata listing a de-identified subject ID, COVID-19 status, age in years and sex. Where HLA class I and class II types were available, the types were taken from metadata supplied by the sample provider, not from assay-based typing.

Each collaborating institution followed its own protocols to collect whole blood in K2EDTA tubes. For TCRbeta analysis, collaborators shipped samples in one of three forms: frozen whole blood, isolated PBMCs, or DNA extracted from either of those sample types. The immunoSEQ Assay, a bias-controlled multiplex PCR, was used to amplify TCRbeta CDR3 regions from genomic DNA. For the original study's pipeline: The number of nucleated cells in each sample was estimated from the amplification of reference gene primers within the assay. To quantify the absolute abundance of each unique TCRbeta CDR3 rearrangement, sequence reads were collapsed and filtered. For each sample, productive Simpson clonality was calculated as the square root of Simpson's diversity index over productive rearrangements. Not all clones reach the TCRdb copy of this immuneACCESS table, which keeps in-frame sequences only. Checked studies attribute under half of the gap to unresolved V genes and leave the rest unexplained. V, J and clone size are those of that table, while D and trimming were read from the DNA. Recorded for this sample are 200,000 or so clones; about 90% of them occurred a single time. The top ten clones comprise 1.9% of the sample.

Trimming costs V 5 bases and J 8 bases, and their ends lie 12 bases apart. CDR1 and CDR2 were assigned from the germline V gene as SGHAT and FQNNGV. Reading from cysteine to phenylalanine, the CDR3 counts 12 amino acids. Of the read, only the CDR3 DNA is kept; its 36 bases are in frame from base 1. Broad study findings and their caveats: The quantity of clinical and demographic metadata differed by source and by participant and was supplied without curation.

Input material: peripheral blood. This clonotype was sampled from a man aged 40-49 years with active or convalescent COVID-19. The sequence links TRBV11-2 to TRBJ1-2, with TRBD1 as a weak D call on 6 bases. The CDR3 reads CASSHLQGGYTF. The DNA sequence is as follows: TGTGCCAGCAGCCACCTACAGGGCGGCTACACCTTC.